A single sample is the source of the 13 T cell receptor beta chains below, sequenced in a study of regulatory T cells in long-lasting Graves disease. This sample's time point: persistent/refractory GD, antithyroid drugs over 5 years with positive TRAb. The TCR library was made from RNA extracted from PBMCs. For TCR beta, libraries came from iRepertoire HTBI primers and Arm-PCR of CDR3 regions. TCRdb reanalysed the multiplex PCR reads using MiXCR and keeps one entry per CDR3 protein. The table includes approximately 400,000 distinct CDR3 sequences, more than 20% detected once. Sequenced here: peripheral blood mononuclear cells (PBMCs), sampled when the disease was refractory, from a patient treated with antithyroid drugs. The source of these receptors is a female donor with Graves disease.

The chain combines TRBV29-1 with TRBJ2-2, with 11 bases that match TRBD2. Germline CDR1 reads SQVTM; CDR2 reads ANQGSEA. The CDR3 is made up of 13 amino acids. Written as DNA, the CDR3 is TGCGGGGGACTAGCGGAGAACACCGGGGAGCTGTTTTTT. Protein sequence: CGGLAENTGELFF.

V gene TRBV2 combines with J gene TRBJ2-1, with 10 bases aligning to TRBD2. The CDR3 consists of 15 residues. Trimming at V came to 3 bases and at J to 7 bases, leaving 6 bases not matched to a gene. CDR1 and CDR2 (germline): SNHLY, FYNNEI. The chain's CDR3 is CASSDAGLAENEQFF. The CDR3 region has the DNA TGTGCCAGCAGTGATGCAGGACTAGCGGAGAATGAGCAGTTCTTC.

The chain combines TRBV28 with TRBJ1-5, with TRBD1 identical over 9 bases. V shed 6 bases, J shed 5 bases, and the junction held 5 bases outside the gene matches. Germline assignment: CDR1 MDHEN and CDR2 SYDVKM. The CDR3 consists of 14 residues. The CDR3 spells CASSHRGRDQPQHF. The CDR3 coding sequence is TGTGCCAGCAGCCACAGGGGGCGGGATCAGCCCCAGCATTTT.

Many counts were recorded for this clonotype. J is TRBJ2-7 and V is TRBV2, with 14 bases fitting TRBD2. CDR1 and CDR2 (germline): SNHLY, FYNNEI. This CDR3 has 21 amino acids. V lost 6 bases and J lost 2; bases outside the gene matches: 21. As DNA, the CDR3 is TGTGCCAGCAGCGACCCTAGAACGGGACTAGCGGGAGCCACCAGGCCCTACGAGCAGTACTTC. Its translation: CASSDPRTGLAGATRPYEQYF.

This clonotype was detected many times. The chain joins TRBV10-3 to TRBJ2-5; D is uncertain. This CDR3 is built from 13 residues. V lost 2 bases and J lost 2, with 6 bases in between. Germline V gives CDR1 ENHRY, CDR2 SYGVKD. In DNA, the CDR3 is TGTGCCATCAGTGAGGCAGGACAAGAGACCCAGTACTTC. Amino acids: CAISEAGQETQYF.

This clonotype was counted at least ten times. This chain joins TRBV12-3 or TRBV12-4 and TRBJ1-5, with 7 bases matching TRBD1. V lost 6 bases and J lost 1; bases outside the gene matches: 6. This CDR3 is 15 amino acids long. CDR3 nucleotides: TGTGCCAGCAGGAAGGGACAGTCGAGCAATCAGCCCCAGCATTTT. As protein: CASRKGQSSNQPQHF.

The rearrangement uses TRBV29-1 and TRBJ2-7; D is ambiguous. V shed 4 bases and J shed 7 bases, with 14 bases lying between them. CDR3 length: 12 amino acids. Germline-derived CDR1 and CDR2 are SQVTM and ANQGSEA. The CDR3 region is CSVVINGGEQYF. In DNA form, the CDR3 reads TGCAGCGTTGTTATCAACGGTGGGGAGCAGTACTTC.

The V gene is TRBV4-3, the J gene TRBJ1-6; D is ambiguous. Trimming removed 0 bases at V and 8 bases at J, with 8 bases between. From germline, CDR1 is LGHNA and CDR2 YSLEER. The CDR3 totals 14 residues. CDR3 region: CASSQDPRDSPLHF. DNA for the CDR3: TGCGCCAGCAGCCAAGATCCTAGGGATTCACCCCTCCACTTT.

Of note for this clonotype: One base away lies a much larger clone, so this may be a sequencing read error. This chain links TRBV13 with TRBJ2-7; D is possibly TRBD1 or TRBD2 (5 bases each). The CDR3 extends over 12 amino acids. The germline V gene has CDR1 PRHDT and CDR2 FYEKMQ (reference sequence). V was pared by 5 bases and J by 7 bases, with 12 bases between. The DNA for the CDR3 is TGTGCCAGCAGCGGGGACGGTTTTGAGCAGTACTTC. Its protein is CASSGDGFEQYF. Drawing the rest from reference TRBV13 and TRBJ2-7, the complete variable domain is AAGVIQSPRHLIKEKRETATLKCYPIPRHDTVYWYQQGPGQDPQFLISFYEKMQSDKGSIPDRFSAQQFSDYHSELNMSSLELGDSALYFCASSGDGFEQYFGPGTRLTVT.

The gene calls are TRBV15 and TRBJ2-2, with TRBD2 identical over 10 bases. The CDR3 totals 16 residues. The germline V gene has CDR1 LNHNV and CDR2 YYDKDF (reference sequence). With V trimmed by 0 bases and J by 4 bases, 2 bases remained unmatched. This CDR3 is CATSRELAGVTGELFF. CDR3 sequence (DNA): TGTGCCACCAGCAGAGAGCTAGCGGGAGTCACCGGGGAGCTGTTTTTT.

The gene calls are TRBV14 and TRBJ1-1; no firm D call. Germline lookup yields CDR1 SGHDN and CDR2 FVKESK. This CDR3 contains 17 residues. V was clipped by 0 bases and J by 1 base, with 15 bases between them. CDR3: CASSQDQYVWGNTEAFF. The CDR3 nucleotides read TGTGCCAGCAGCCAAGATCAGTACGTGTGGGGGAACACTGAAGCTTTCTTT.

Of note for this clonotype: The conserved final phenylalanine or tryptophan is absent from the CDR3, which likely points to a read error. CDR3 sequence: CSARGLPGEQYS. The CDR3 bases are TGCAGTGCTAGAGGTCTACCGGGCGAGCAGTACTCC. The chain recombines TRBV20-1 with TRBJ2-7; D gene unclear. Germline CDR1 reads DFQATT; CDR2 reads SNEGSKA (reference sequence). The CDR3 contains 12 residues. V was pared by 1 base and J by 6 bases, with 10 bases between.

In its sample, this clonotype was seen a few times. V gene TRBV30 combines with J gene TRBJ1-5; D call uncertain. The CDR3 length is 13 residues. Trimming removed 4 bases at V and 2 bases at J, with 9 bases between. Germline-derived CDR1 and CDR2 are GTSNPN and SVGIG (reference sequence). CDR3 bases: TGTGCCTGGACCTCGGGTGGCAATCAGCCCCAGCATTTT. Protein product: CAWTSGGNQPQHF. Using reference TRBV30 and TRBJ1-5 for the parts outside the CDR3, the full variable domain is SQTIHQWPATLVQPVGSPLSLECTVEGTSNPNLYWYRQAAGRGLQLLFYSVGIGQISSEVPQNLSASRPQDRQFILSSKKLLLSDSGFYLCAWTSGGNQPQHFGDGTRLSIL.